One sample yielded the 16 T cell receptor beta chains listed below, sequenced in a study of cytomegalovirus exposure and HLA in healthy donors. PCR amplification relied on 60 Vbeta primers (plus 13 Jbeta primers). Produced via immunoSEQ multiplex PCR; TCRdb's table is partial and in-frame only. The sample lists about 220,000 clones; approximately 88% were seen once. The specimen was PBMCs. The receptors come from a boy younger than 10 in good health and CMV-seronegative.

The chain has TRBV6-1 and TRBJ2-5; 12 positions match TRBD2. CDR3 length: 15 amino acids. The J segment lost 3 bases and the V segment lost 6 bases, leaving 5 bases of the junction unmatched. Germline CDR1 is MNHNS and CDR2 is SASEGT. The DNA for the CDR3 is TGTGCCAGCAGACCTAGCGGGAGGGGTGAAGAGACCCAGTACTTC. This gives the protein CASRPSGRGEETQYF.

This clone was found a few times. The V gene is TRBV5-4, the J gene TRBJ2-5; TRBD1 is a possible D gene (5 bases). V was shortened by 2 bases and J by 0 bases, with 8 bases between the two germline ends. Germline V gives CDR1 SGHNT, CDR2 YYREEE (reference sequence). This CDR3 comprises 14 residues. The CDR3 nucleotides read TGTGCCAGCAGCTTCGGACAAAACCAAGAGACCCAGTACTTC. Protein sequence: CASSFGQNQETQYF. The full variable domain, rest sourced from reference TRBV5-4 and TRBJ2-5, is ETGVTQSPTHLIKTRGQQVTLRCSSQSGHNTVSWYQQALGQGPQFIFQYYREEENGRGNFPPRFSGLQFPNYSSELNVNALELDDSALYLCASSFGQNQETQYFGPGTRLLVL.

The chain carries TRBV6-1 and TRBJ2-3; D is ambiguous. This CDR3 contains 13 residues. In germline, CDR1 is MNHNS, CDR2 SASEGT. V lost 2 bases and J lost 8, with 11 bases in between. CDR3 loop: CASSEMSSSTQYF. DNA for the CDR3: TGTGCCAGCAGTGAAATGAGTTCTTCTACGCAGTATTTT.

The rearrangement joins TRBV19 to TRBJ2-1; TRBD2 matches at 7 bases. Unmatched junction bases numbered 11, after V lost 3 bases and J lost 6 bases. Germline CDR1 LNHDA, CDR2 SQIVND (reference sequence). This CDR3 has 16 amino acids. The CDR3 DNA sequence: TGTGCCAGTAGTATCAACTCGGGGGGAAAGTTCAATGAGCAGTTCTTC. It specifies CASSINSGGKFNEQFF.

The chain has TRBV6-6 and TRBJ2-7; TRBD2 matches at 7 bases. This CDR3 spans 11 amino acids. Per the germline V gene, CDR1 is MNHNY and CDR2 is SVGAGI (reference sequence). Unmatched junction bases numbered 1, after V lost 2 bases and J lost 9 bases. The CDR3 here is CASSYVAGQYF. CDR3 nucleotides: TGTGCCAGCAGTTACGTAGCGGGGCAGTACTTC.

The genes are TRBV18 and TRBJ2-5; the match to TRBD2 covers 9 bases. The CDR3 length is 14 residues. Germline CDR1 is KGHSH and CDR2 is LQKENI. The ends lost 2 bases at V and 7 bases at J; junction bases unmatched: 5. The CDR3 protein is CASSPAGGLATQYF. CDR3 coding DNA: TGTGCCAGCTCACCAGCGGGAGGGCTGGCGACCCAGTACTTC.

This CDR3 is CASSPLGVNYGYTF. CDR3 coding DNA: TGTGCCAGCAGCCCCCTAGGGGTAAACTATGGCTACACCTTC. The chain uses TRBV4-2 and TRBJ1-2; D is perhaps TRBD1 (5 bases). With 4 bases removed from V and 2 bases from J, the gap between germline ends came to 11 bases. Germline V gene sequence: CDR1 LGHNA, CDR2 YNFKEQ. The CDR3 consists of 14 residues.

J is TRBJ2-3 and V is TRBV2; weak D call: TRBD2 (5 bases). Trimming took 8 bases from V and 2 from J, leaving 14 bases between them. CDR1 and CDR2 (germline): SNHLY, FYNNEI. This CDR3 has 14 residues. The chain's CDR3 is CASARASLTDTQYF. In DNA form, the CDR3 reads TGTGCCAGCGCGAGGGCCTCCCTCACAGATACGCAGTATTTT.

The rearrangement uses TRBV27 and TRBJ2-6, with TRBD1 matching over 7 bases. The CDR3 has 15 amino acids. CDR1 is MNHEY, CDR2 SMNVEV, per germline (reference sequence). Losses at the gene ends were 5 bases for V and 2 bases for J; bases not matched to a gene: 3. The CDR3 sequence is CASSLGTAGANVLTF. CDR3 sequence (DNA): TGTGCCAGCAGTCTGGGGACAGCTGGGGCCAACGTCCTGACTTTC.

The chain links TRBV4-1 to TRBJ2-3; D possibly corresponds to TRBD2 (6 bases). The CDR3 is made up of 14 amino acids. The germline V gene has CDR1 MGHRA and CDR2 YSYEKL. Deletions cut 0 bases from V and 2 bases from J, with 6 bases between. CDR3 in DNA: TGCGCCAGCAGCCAAGAGCGGGACACAGATACGCAGTATTTT. It encodes CASSQERDTDTQYF.

Here the CDR3 reads CASSYSKVSGTEAFF. Here the CDR3 DNA reads TGTGCCAGCAGTTACTCGAAGGTGTCAGGCACTGAAGCTTTCTTT. The chain joins TRBV6-5 to TRBJ1-1; D not certain. The V gene's germline CDR1 is MNHEY and CDR2 SVGAGI. The CDR3 has 15 amino acids. V lost 0 bases to trimming and J lost 4 bases, with 12 bases between them.

The chain has TRBV5-6 and TRBJ2-2; D possibly corresponds to TRBD2 (5 bases). The V gene's germline CDR1 is SGHDT and CDR2 YYEEEE. The length of the CDR3 is 16 residues. V lost 2 bases and J 2 bases, leaving 13 bases between the germline ends. The CDR3 bases are TGTGCCAGCAGCTTCGGCGGGCCCATCAACACCGGGGAGCTGTTTTTT. Amino acids: CASSFGGPINTGELFF.

This chain links TRBV2 with TRBJ1-3; 8 bases match TRBD1. The CDR3 is 15 residues long. The J segment lost 6 bases and the V segment lost 4 bases, leaving 8 bases of the junction unmatched. CDR1 SNHLY and CDR2 FYNNEI come from the germline V gene. The chain's CDR3 is CASSAIGTGLNTIYF. As DNA, the CDR3 is TGTGCCAGCAGTGCTATCGGGACAGGTCTAAACACCATATATTTT.

This rearrangement joins TRBV6-1 to TRBJ2-3, with TRBD1 identical over 10 bases. Per germline, CDR1 MNHNS and CDR2 SASEGT. J gave up 2 bases and V 5 bases, and 4 bases lay outside the gene matches. CDR3 length: 15 amino acids. CDR3 in amino acids: CASSLGQGVTDTQYF. In DNA form, the CDR3 reads TGTGCCAGCAGTCTAGGACAGGGGGTCACAGATACGCAGTATTTT.

This chain connects TRBV7-9 to TRBJ2-5, with 14 bases matching TRBD2. The length of the CDR3 is 17 residues. J was trimmed by 3 bases and V by 8 bases; bases with no gene match: 11. The germline V gene has CDR1 SEHNR and CDR2 FQNEAQ (reference sequence). Here the CDR3 reads CASGGVPGLAGEETQYF. Here the CDR3 DNA reads TGTGCCAGCGGCGGGGTTCCGGGACTAGCGGGAGAAGAGACCCAGTACTTC.

The chain recombines TRBV7-2 with TRBJ2-1; 8 bases map to TRBD2. J lost 5 bases, V lost 0 bases, and 3 bases had no gene match. Germline CDR1 reads SGHTA; CDR2 reads FQGNSA. The CDR3 is 15 amino acids. The CDR3 here is CASSLAGRADNEQFF. The DNA for the CDR3 is TGTGCCAGCAGCTTAGCCGGGAGGGCCGACAATGAGCAGTTCTTC.